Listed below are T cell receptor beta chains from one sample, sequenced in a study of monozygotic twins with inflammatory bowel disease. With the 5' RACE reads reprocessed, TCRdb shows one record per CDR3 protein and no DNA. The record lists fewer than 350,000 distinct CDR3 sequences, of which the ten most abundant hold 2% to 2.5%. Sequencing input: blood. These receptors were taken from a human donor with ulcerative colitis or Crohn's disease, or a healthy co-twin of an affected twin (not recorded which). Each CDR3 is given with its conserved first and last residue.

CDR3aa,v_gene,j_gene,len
CASSPRGAGVFSYEQYF,TRBV11-2,TRBJ2-7,17
CSVLREGSSYEQYF,TRBV29-1,TRBJ2-7,14
CSARLALYNEQFF,TRBV20-1,TRBJ2-1,13
CASSGDRVRNQPQHF,TRBV18,TRBJ1-5,15
CASRGGGTGNTIYF,TRBV7-2,TRBJ1-3,14
CASSLLGFPTGELFF,TRBV7-2,TRBJ2-2,15
CASSTLDTQYF,TRBV12-3/TRBV12-4,TRBJ2-3,11
CASSPTRGSGANVLTF,TRBV5-6,TRBJ2-6,16
CSARATWRGGNTEAFF,TRBV20-1,TRBJ1-1,16
CASRRDTGELFF,TRBV28,TRBJ2-2,12
CASSSETDASYEQYF,TRBV3-1,TRBJ2-7,15
CASSPRLAGDEQYF,TRBV27,TRBJ2-7,14
CASSQSGDYNEQFF,TRBV7-9,TRBJ2-1,14
CASSQGRVATNEKLFF,TRBV4-3,TRBJ1-4,16
CASSASYEQYF,TRBV5-1,TRBJ2-7,11
CASSDGTSGRNEQFF,TRBV18,TRBJ2-1,15
CASSLGRGQFF,TRBV5-6,TRBJ2-1,11
CASSLGYPGGPEAFF,TRBV28,TRBJ1-1,15
CSAPNWLAHNEQFF,TRBV20-1,TRBJ2-1,14
CASSQDPRGAYGYTF,TRBV3-1,TRBJ1-2,15
CASSLGLIQGGEQFF,TRBV5-6,TRBJ2-1,15
CASSLEIDTQYF,TRBV28,TRBJ2-3,12
CASSLEAAGTDTQYF,TRBV5-1,TRBJ2-3,15
CASSLKAGWEQYF,TRBV27,TRBJ2-7,13
CATSVASYNEQFF,TRBV24-1,TRBJ2-1,13
CASSPSAVTTGELFF,TRBV28,TRBJ2-2,15
CASSLEGGAWNEQFF,TRBV5-1,TRBJ2-1,15
CAWSSGYEAFF,TRBV30,TRBJ1-1,11
CSVNAGGNTEAFF,TRBV29-1,TRBJ1-1,13
CSAARLASSYNEQFF,TRBV20-1,TRBJ2-1,15
CASSVGSGGTGELFF,TRBV9,TRBJ2-2,15
CASSILAGDSNQPQHF,TRBV19,TRBJ1-5,16
CSARVPRSSYNEQFF,TRBV20-1,TRBJ2-1,15
CATSDPTSGRARETQYF,TRBV24-1,TRBJ2-5,17
CSAMVELAGEQFF,TRBV20-1,TRBJ2-1,13
CASSLAGAGGMGGGYTF,TRBV7-2,TRBJ1-2,17